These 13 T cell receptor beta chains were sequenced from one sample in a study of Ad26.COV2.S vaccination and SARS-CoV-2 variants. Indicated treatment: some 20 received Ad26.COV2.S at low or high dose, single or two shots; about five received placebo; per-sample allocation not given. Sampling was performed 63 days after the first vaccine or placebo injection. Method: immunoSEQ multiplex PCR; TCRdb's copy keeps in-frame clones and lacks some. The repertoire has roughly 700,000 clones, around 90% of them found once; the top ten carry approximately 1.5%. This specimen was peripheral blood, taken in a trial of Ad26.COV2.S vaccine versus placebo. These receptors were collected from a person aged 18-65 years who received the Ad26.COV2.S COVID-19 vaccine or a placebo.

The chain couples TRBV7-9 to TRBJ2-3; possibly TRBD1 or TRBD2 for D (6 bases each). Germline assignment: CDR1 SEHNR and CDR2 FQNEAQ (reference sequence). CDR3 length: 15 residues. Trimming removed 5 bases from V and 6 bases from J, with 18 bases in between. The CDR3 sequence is CASSPPARGGDTQYF. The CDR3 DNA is TGTGCCAGCAGCCCCCCCGCCAGAGGGGGGGATACGCAGTATTTT.

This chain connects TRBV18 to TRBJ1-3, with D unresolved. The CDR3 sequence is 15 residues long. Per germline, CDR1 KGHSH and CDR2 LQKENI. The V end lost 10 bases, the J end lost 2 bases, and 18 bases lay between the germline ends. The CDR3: CANRPQADPGNTIYF. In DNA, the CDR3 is TGTGCCAACCGACCGCAGGCCGACCCTGGAAACACCATATATTTT.

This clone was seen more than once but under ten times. CDR3 residues: CSVRLQGDEQYF. The CDR3, as DNA: TGCAGCGTTCGCTTACAGGGAGACGAGCAGTACTTC. The V gene is TRBV29-1, the J gene TRBJ2-7, with D possibly TRBD1 on 6 matching bases. Germline V gene data show CDR1 as SQVTM and CDR2 as ANQGSEA. V lost 5 bases to trimming and J lost 5 bases, with 13 bases between them. The CDR3 is 12 residues long.

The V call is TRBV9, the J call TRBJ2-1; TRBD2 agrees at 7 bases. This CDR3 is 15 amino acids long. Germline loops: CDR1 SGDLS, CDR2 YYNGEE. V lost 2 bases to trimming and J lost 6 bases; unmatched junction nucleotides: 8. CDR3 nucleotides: TGTGCCAGCAGCGTTACTAGCGCCTTAGTCAATGAGCAGTTCTTC. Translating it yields CASSVTSALVNEQFF. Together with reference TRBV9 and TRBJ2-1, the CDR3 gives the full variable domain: DSGVTQTPKHLITATGQRVTLRCSPRSGDLSVYWYQQSLDQGLQFLIQYYNGEERAKGNILERFSAQQFPDLHSELNLSSLELGDSALYFCASSVTSALVNEQFFGPGTRLTVL.

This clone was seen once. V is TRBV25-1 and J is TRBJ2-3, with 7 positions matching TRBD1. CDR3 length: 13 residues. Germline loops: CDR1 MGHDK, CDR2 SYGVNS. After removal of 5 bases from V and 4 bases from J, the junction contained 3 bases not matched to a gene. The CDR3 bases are TGTGCCAGCAGTAGGGACAGAGCAGATACGCAGTATTTT. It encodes CASSRDRADTQYF.

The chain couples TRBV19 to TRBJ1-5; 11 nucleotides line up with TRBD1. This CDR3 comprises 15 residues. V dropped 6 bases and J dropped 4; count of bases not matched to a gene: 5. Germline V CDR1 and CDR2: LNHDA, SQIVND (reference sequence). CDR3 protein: CASSEGQGGNQPQHF. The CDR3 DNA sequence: TGTGCCAGTAGCGAGGGACAGGGGGGAAATCAGCCCCAGCATTTT.

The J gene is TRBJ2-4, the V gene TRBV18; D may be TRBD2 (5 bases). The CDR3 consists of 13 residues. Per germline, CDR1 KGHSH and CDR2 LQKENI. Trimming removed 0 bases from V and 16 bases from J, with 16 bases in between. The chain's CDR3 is CASSPPGRAVAYF. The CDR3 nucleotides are TGTGCCAGCTCACCACCAGGGCGAGCGGTCGCCTACTTC.

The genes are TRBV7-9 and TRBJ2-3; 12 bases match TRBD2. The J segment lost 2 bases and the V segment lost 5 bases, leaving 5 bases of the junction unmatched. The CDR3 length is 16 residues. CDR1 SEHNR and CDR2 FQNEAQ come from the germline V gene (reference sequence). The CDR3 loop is CASSAGTSGFTDTQYF. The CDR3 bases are TGTGCCAGCAGCGCAGGGACTAGCGGGTTCACAGATACGCAGTATTTT.

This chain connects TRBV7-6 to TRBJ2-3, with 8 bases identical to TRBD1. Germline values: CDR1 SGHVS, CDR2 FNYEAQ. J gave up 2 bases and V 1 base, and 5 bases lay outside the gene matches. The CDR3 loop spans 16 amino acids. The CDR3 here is CASSLGTGPDTDTQYF. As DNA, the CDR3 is TGTGCCAGCAGCTTAGGGACAGGGCCCGACACAGATACGCAGTATTTT.

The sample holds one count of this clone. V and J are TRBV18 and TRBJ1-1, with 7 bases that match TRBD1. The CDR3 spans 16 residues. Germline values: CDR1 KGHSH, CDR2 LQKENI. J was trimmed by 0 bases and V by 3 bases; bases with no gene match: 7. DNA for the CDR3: TGTGCCAGCTCACCTCCGAGGGGGCCTATGAACACTGAAGCTTTCTTT. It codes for CASSPPRGPMNTEAFF.

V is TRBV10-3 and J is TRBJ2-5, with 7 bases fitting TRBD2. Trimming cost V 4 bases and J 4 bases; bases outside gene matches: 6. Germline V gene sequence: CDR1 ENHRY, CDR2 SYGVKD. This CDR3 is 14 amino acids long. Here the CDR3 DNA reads TGTGCCATCAGTGGGGGCGGGGGAAGAGAGACCCAGTACTTC. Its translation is CAISGGGGRETQYF.

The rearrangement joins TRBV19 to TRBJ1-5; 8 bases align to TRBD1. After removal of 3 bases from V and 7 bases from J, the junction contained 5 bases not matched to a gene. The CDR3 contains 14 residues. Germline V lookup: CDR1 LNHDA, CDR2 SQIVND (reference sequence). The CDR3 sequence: CASSISTGEQPQHF. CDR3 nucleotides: TGTGCCAGTAGTATTTCGACAGGGGAACAGCCCCAGCATTTT. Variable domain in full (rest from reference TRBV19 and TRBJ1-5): DGGITQSPKYLFRKEGQNVTLSCEQNLNHDAMYWYRQDPGQGLRLIYYSQIVNDFQKGDIAEGYSVSREKKESFPLTVTSAQKNPTAFYLCASSISTGEQPQHFGDGTRLSIL.

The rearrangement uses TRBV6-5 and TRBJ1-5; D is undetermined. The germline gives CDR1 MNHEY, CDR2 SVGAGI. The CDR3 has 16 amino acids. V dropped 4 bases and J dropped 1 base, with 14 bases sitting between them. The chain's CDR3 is CASSFSEGTSNQPQHF. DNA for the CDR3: TGTGCCAGCAGTTTCTCGGAGGGAACCAGCAATCAGCCCCAGCATTTT.